A selection of T cell receptor beta chains follows, all from one sample in a study of read filtering for tumor transcriptome and immune sequencing. Using its own MiXCR run on the reads, TCRdb lists one record per CDR3 protein. Of some 41,000 distinct CDR3 sequences listed, around an eighth are singletons. Sequencing was performed on a population of CD138-negative cells sorted from bone marrow. These receptors all stem from a donor aged 40 or over with multiple myeloma. CDR3s include the opening cysteine and the closing phenylalanine or tryptophan. The D gene is left open where the match is weak. Size tells how often a clone was seen (once, few, many) or the class of an expanded clone, and some rows leave it out.

TRBD1,TRBV4-1,TRBJ2-1,many,TGCGCCAGCAGCCACGGGACAGACAATGAGCAGCTCTTC,CASSHGTDNEQLF
NA,TRBV29-1,TRBJ2-1,many,TGCAGCGTTGAAGATCTTGGGCTAGCGCCCGTCTTC,CSVEDLGLAPVF
NA,TRBV28,TRBJ1-5,many,TGTGCCACCCGGGAAAATCATAGCAATCAGCCCCAGCATTTT,CATRENHSNQPQHF
NA,TRBV15,TRBJ1-4,many,TGTGCCACCAGCGGGGGGCAGGAGGAAAAACTGTTTTTT,CATSGGQEEKLFF
TRBD1,TRBV29-1,TRBJ2-5,many,TGCAGCGTTGAGCGCCCAGGGACAGGGGCCCAAGAGACCCAGTACTTC,CSVERPGTGAQETQYF
NA,TRBV10-3,TRBJ2-1,many,TGTGCCATCAGTGATAGTTCAGGATCGGGCAATGAGCAGTTCTTC,CAISDSSGSGNEQFF
NA,TRBV29-1,TRBJ2-1,many,TGCAGCGTTGAGTTTAGGTCGAATGAGCAGTTCTTC,CSVEFRSNEQFF
NA,TRBV20-1,TRBJ2-1,many,TGCAGTCCTTACCGGAATGAGCAGTTCTTC,CSPYRNEQFF
TRBD2,TRBV7-9,TRBJ2-1,many,TGTGCCAGCAGCTTTAGCGGGAGGGGAGATGAGCAGTTCTTC,CASSFSGRGDEQFF
NA,TRBV15,TRBJ2-5,many,TGTGCCACCAGCAGAGATAGGGGGGAGACCCAGTACTTC,CATSRDRGETQYF
NA,TRBV28,TRBJ2-1,many,TGTGCCAGCAGTTTATCAGAGGGCGTTCCCTACAATGAGCAGTTCTTC,CASSLSEGVPYNEQFF
NA,TRBV5-1,TRBJ2-1,few,TGCGCCAGCAGCTTCAGTCAAAACAATGAGCAGTTCTTC,CASSFSQNNEQFF
TRBD1,TRBV19,TRBJ2-1,NA,TGTGCCACCAAGACAGGGGGAAACTACAATGAGCAGTTCTTC,CATKTGGNYNEQFF
TRBD2,TRBV27,TRBJ2-7,NA,TGTGCCAGCAGTCCCTGGACTAGCGCCTACGAGCTGTACTTC,CASSPWTSAYELYF
NA,TRBV20-1,TRBJ1-6,large,TGCAGTGCTAGTGAAGTATTAAATTCACCCCTCCACTTT,CSASEVLNSPLHF
TRBD2,TRBV7-2,TRBJ2-7,once,TGTGCCAGCAGTGCGGCAGCGGGAGTAAACGATGAGCAGTACTTC,CASSAAAGVNDEQYF
NA,TRBV20-1,TRBJ2-7,few,TGCAGTGCTAGAGGGACAGCGGACTACGAGCAGTACTTC,CSARGTADYEQYF
TRBD2,TRBV7-8,TRBJ2-1,large,TGTGCCAGCAGCTTAGGGACTAGCGGGAGGACGGGCTACAATGAGCAGTTCTTC,CASSLGTSGRTGYNEQFF
NA,TRBV5-6,TRBJ2-1,many,TGTGCCAGCAGCTCATTTGCAGCTAGCAATGAGCAGTTCTTC,CASSSFAASNEQFF
NA,TRBV12-3/TRBV12-4,TRBJ1-5,many,TGTGCCAGCAGTCAAGCGGGGGGAACCAATCAGCCCCAGCATTTT,CASSQAGGTNQPQHF
NA,TRBV5-1,TRBJ2-2,NA,TGCGCCAGCAGCTCAGGCGGCTATGCCGGGGAGCTGTTTTTT,CASSSGGYAGELFF
NA,TRBV15,TRBJ1-1,many,TGTGCCACCAGCTATATAAGACAGAACACTGAAGCTTTCTTT,CATSYIRQNTEAFF
NA,TRBV5-4,TRBJ2-1,many,TGTGCCAGCAGCACAAATTCGGTCAATGAGCAGTTCTTC,CASSTNSVNEQFF
NA,TRBV20-1,TRBJ1-3,many,TGCAGTGCTTCCCCGCCGGGAAACACCATATATTTT,CSASPPGNTIYF
NA,TRBV6-2/TRBV6-3,TRBJ2-7,many,TGTGCCAGCAGTTACGACTACGGTTACGAGCAGTACTTC,CASSYDYGYEQYF
TRBD2,TRBV6-2/TRBV6-3,TRBJ2-3,many,TGTGCCAGCAGTTTGGGGACTAGAGATACGCAGTATTTT,CASSLGTRDTQYF
TRBD2,TRBV6-5,TRBJ2-7,many,TGTGCCAGCAGTCCCCGAGGGACTAGCCCCGTCCCGGGCTATCTCCACGAGCAGTACTTC,CASSPRGTSPVPGYLHEQYF